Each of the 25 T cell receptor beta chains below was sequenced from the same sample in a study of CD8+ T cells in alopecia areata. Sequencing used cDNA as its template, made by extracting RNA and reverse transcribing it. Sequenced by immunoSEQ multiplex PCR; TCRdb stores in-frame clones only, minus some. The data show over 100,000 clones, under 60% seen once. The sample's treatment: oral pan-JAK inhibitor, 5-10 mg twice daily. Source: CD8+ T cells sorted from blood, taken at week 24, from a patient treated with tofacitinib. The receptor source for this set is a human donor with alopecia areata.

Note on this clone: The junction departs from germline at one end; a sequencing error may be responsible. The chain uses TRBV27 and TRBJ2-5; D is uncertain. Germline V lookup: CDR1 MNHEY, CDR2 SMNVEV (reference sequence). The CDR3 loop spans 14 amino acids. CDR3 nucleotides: TGTGCCAGCAGTCTCTTACAGAACCAAGAGGCCCAGTACTTC. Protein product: CASSLLQNQEAQYF.

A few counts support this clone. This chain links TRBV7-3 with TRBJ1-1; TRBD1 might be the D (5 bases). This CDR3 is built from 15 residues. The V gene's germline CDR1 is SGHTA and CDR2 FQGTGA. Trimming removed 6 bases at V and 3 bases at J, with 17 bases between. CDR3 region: CASSPPPQGYTEAFF. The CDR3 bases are TGTGCCAGCAGTCCTCCCCCCCAGGGTTACACTGAAGCTTTCTTT.

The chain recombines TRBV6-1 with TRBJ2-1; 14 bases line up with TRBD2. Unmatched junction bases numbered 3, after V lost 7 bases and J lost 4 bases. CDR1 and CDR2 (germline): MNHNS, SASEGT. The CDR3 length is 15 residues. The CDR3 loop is CASTGLAGGYNEQFF. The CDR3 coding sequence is TGTGCCAGCACTGGACTAGCGGGGGGATACAATGAGCAGTTCTTC.

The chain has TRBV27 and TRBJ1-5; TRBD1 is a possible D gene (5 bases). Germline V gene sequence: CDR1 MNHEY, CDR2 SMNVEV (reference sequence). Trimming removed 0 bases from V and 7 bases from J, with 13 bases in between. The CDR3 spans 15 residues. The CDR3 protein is CASSLSAGLPQPQHF. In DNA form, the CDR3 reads TGTGCCAGCAGTTTATCGGCAGGGTTGCCCCAGCCCCAGCATTTT.

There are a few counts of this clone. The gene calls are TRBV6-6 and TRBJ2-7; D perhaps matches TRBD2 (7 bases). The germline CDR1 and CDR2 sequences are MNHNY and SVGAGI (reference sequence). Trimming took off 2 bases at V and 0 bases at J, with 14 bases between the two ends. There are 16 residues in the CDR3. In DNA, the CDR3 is TGTGCCAGCAGTTACAGGGGGAGGGCGGACTCCTACGAGCAGTACTTC. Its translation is CASSYRGRADSYEQYF.

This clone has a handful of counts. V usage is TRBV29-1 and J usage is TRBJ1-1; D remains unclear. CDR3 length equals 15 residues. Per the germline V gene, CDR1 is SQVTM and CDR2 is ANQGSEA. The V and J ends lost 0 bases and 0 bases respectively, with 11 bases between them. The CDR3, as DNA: TGCAGCGTTGAAGATCAGGCAGCCCTGAACACTGAAGCTTTCTTT. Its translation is CSVEDQAALNTEAFF.

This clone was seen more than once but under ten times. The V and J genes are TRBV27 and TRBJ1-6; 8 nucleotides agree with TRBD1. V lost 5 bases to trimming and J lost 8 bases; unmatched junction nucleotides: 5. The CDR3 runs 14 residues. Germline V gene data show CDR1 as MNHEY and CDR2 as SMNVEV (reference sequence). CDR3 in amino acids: CASSPGGADSPLHF. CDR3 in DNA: TGTGCCAGCAGTCCAGGGGGCGCAGATTCACCCCTCCACTTT.

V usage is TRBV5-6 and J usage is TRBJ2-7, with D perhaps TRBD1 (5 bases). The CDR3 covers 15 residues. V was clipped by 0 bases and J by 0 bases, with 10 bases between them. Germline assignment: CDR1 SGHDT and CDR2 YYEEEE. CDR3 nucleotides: TGTGCCAGCAGCTTGGAAACAGGTCGCTCCTACGAGCAGTACTTC. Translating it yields CASSLETGRSYEQYF.

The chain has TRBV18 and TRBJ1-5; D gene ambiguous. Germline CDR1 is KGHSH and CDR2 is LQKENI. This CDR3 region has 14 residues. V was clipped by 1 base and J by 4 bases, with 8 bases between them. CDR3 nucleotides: TGTGCCAGCTCACCACGAATCCTAAATCAGCCCCAGCATTTT. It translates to CASSPRILNQPQHF.

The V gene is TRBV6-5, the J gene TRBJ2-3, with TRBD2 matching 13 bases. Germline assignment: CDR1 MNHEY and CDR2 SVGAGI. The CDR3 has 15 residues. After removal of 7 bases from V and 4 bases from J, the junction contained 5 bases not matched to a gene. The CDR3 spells CASTGLAGAPDTQYF. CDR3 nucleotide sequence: TGTGCCAGCACCGGACTAGCGGGGGCCCCAGATACGCAGTATTTT.

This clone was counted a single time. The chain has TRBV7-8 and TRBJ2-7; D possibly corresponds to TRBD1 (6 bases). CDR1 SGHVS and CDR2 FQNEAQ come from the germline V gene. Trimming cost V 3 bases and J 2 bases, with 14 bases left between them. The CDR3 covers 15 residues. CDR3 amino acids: CASSFSLDSAYEQYF. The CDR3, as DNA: TGTGCCAGCAGCTTTAGCCTGGACAGTGCCTACGAGCAGTACTTC.

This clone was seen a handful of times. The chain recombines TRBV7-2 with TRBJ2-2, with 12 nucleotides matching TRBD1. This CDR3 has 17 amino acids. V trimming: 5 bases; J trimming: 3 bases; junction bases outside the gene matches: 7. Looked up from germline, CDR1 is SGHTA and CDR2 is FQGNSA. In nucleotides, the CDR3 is TGTGCCAGCAGCATCCGGGACAGGGGGCCATACACCGGGGAGCTGTTTTTT. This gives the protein CASSIRDRGPYTGELFF.

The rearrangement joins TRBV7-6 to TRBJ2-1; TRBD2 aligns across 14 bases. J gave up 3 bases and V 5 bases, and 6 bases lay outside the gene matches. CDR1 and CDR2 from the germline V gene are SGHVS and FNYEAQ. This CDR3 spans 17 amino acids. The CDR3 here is CASSEGTSGGLYNEQFF. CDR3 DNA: TGTGCCAGCAGCGAAGGGACTAGCGGGGGCCTCTACAATGAGCAGTTCTTC.

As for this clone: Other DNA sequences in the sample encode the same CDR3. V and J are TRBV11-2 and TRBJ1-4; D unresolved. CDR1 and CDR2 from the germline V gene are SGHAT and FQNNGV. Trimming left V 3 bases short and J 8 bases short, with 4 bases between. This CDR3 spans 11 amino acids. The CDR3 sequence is CASSFGEKLFF. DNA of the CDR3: TGTGCCAGCAGCTTTGGAGAAAAACTGTTTTTT.

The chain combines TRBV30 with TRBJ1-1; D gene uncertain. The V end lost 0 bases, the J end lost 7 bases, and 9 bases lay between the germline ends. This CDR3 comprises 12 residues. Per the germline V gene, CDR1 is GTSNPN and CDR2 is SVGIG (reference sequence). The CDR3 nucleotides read TGTGCCTGGAGTGTATCCAGTAGTGAAGCTTTCTTT. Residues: CAWSVSSSEAFF.

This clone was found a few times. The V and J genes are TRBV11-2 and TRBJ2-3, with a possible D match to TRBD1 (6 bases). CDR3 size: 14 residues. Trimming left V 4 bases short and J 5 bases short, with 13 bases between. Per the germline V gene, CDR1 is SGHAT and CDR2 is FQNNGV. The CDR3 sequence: CASSSRTEGDTQYF. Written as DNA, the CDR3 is TGTGCCAGCAGCTCCCGGACAGAAGGAGATACGCAGTATTTT.

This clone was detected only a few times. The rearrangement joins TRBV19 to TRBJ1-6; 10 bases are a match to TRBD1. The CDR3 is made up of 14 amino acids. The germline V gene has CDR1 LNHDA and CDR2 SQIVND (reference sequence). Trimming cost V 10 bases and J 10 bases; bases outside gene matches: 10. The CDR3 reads CATLPTGGLSPLHF. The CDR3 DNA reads TGTGCCACACTCCCGACAGGGGGCTTATCACCCCTCCACTTT.

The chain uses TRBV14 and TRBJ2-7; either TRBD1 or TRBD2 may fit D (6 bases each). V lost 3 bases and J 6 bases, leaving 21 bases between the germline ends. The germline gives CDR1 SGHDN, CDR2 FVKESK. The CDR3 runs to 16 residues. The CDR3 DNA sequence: TGTGCCAGCAGCCAGATGGGGAGGAGGGGGACGGGCGAGCAGTACTTC. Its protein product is CASSQMGRRGTGEQYF.

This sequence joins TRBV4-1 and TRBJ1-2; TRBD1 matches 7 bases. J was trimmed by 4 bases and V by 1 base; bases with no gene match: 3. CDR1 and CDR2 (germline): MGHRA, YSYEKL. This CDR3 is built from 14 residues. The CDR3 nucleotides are TGCGCCAGCAGCCAAGTCCAGGGGGGCTATGGCTACACCTTC. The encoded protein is CASSQVQGGYGYTF.

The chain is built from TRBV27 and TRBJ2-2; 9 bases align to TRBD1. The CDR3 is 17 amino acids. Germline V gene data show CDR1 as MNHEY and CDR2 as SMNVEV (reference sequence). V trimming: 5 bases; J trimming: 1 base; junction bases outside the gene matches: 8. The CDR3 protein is CASSGTTTGGNTGELFF. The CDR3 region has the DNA TGTGCCAGCAGTGGAACAACGACAGGGGGGAACACCGGGGAGCTGTTTTTT.

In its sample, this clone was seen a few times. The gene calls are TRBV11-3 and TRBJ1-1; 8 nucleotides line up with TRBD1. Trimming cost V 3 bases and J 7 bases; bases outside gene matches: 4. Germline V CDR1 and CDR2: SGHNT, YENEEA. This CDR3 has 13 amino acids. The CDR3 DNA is TGTGCCAGCAGCTTCGGGACAGGCCATGAAGCTTTCTTT. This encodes CASSFGTGHEAFF. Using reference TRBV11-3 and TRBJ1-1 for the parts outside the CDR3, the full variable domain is EAGVVQSPRYKIIEKKQPVAFWCNPISGHNTLYWYLQNLGQGPELLIRYENEEAVDDSQLPKDRFSAERLKGVDSTLKIQPAELGDSAVYLCASSFGTGHEAFFGQGTRLTVV.

CDR3 in amino acids: CASSQGQQMKYEQYF. CDR3 sequence (DNA): TGCGCCAGCAGCCAAGGCCAACAAATGAAATACGAGCAGTACTTC. The gene calls are TRBV4-1 and TRBJ2-7; D is unresolved. CDR1 MGHRA and CDR2 YSYEKL come from the germline V gene. Trimming took off 1 base at V and 4 bases at J, with 14 bases between the two ends. The CDR3 covers 15 residues.

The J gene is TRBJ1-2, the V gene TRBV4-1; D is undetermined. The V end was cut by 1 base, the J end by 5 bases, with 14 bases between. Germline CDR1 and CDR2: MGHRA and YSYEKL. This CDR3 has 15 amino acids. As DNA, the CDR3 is TGCGCCAGCAGCCAAGTGTCCGGGAGACCATATGGCTACACCTTC. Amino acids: CASSQVSGRPYGYTF.

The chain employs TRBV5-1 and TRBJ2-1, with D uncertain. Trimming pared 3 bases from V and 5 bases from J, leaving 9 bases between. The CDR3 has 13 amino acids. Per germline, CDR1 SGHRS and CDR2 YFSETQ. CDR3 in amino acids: CASSWLLDNEQFF. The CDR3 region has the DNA TGCGCCAGCAGCTGGTTGCTGGACAATGAGCAGTTCTTC.

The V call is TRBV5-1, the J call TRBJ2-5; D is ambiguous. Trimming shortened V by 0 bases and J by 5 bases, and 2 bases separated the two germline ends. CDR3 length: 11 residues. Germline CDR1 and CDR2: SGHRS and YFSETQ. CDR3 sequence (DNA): TGCGCCAGCAGCTTGGCGGAGACCCAGTACTTC. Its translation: CASSLAETQYF.